This is a list of T cell receptor beta chains from one sample in a study of T cell repertoires in cytomegalovirus infection. TCRdb analysed the reads with MiXCR anew, one entry per CDR3 protein. This table has under 600,000 distinct CDR3 sequences, 16% appearing once. The sample consisted of CD8+ T cells from PBMCs. The receptors were sampled from a human donor in good health (CMV status not recorded). Some clones in this sample may be carry-over from other donors' samples. Each CDR3 is given with its conserved first and last residue. Each record gives: V gene, J gene, clone size, D gene, CDR3 DNA, CDR3 protein. The D gene is left open where the match is weak. Clone sizes are given selectively: once, few, many, or a class where the clone is expanded.

v_gene: TRBV7-9; j_gene: TRBJ2-7; abundance: many; d_gene: TRBD2; CDR3nt: TGTGCCAGCAGCGGGGGACTAAAGGACGAGCAGTACTTC; CDR3aa: CASSGGLKDEQYF
v_gene: TRBV6-5; j_gene: TRBJ1-5; abundance: few; d_gene: .; CDR3nt: TGTGCCAGCAGTTACTCCCGGACGAGGAATCAGCCCCAGCATTTT; CDR3aa: CASSYSRTRNQPQHF
v_gene: TRBV5-1; j_gene: TRBJ2-1; abundance: .; d_gene: .; CDR3nt: TGCGCCAACAGCCTCCGGGACCGCGCCTACAATGAGCAGTTCTTC; CDR3aa: CANSLRDRAYNEQFF
v_gene: TRBV7-3; j_gene: TRBJ2-3; abundance: .; d_gene: .; CDR3nt: TGTGCCAGCAGCTTTGACGGGGCCACAGATACGCAGTATTTT; CDR3aa: CASSFDGATDTQYF
v_gene: TRBV5-1; j_gene: TRBJ2-7; abundance: .; d_gene: .; CDR3nt: TGCGCCAGCAGCTTAATCGAGGGACCGCGGGGCGAGCAGTACTTC; CDR3aa: CASSLIEGPRGEQYF
v_gene: TRBV20-1; j_gene: TRBJ1-5; abundance: few; d_gene: TRBD1; CDR3nt: TGCAGTGCACGGACAGGGGTGTACAATCAGCCCCAGCATTTT; CDR3aa: CSARTGVYNQPQHF
v_gene: TRBV27; j_gene: TRBJ1-4; abundance: .; d_gene: .; CDR3nt: TGTGCAAGCAGTTCCCACGGGAATGCTGAAAAACTGTTTTTT; CDR3aa: CASSSHGNAEKLFF
v_gene: TRBV6-1; j_gene: TRBJ2-7; abundance: few; d_gene: TRBD1; CDR3nt: TGTGCCAGCAGTGCCCCCGGACAGGTTGACGAGCAGTACTTC; CDR3aa: CASSAPGQVDEQYF
v_gene: TRBV27; j_gene: TRBJ2-1; abundance: many; d_gene: .; CDR3nt: TGTGCCAGCAGTAGCCACAGGGCCCGCTCCTACAATGAGCAGTTCTTC; CDR3aa: CASSSHRARSYNEQFF
v_gene: TRBV27; j_gene: TRBJ1-5; abundance: many; d_gene: TRBD1; CDR3nt: TGTGCCAGCAGCCCCCGGACAGGGGGAAATCAGCCCCAGCATTTT; CDR3aa: CASSPRTGGNQPQHF
v_gene: TRBV5-5; j_gene: TRBJ2-7; abundance: .; d_gene: .; CDR3nt: TGTGCCAGCAGCCAATGGAGCGGGCCTCGGGACGAGCAGTACTTC; CDR3aa: CASSQWSGPRDEQYF
v_gene: TRBV9; j_gene: TRBJ2-4; abundance: few; d_gene: .; CDR3nt: TGTGCCAGCAGCGACAGACAACTAGGGGAAAACATTCAGTACTTC; CDR3aa: CASSDRQLGENIQYF
v_gene: TRBV9; j_gene: TRBJ1-4; abundance: few; d_gene: .; CDR3nt: TGTGCCAGCAGCGTAGGGGGGATAGACCGGGACGATTTGTTTTTT; CDR3aa: CASSVGGIDRDDLFF
v_gene: TRBV12-3/TRBV12-4; j_gene: TRBJ2-7; abundance: .; d_gene: TRBD2; CDR3nt: TGTGCCAGCAGTTTAGGGTTACTAGCGCCTACCTACGAGCAGTACTTC; CDR3aa: CASSLGLLAPTYEQYF
v_gene: TRBV15; j_gene: TRBJ2-2; abundance: few; d_gene: .; CDR3nt: TGTGCCACCAGCAAAGAGAGGGGAGGTACCGGGGAGCTGTTTTTT; CDR3aa: CATSKERGGTGELFF
v_gene: TRBV27; j_gene: TRBJ2-5; abundance: .; d_gene: TRBD1; CDR3nt: TGTGCCAGCAGTTTATACGGACAGGGGTCTCAAGAGACCCAGTACTTC; CDR3aa: CASSLYGQGSQETQYF
v_gene: TRBV12-3/TRBV12-4; j_gene: TRBJ2-7; abundance: many; d_gene: TRBD2; CDR3nt: TGTGCCAGCAGTTCTCCGGGACTAGGGAGCTACGAGCAGTACTTC; CDR3aa: CASSSPGLGSYEQYF
v_gene: TRBV25-1; j_gene: TRBJ2-1; abundance: .; d_gene: .; CDR3nt: TGTGCCAGCAGTGAACCGGGACACGGGGCTGGAAGGTTCTTC; CDR3aa: CASSEPGHGAGRFF
v_gene: TRBV19; j_gene: TRBJ2-1; abundance: few; d_gene: .; CDR3nt: TGTGCCAGTAGCCGCCGTGGTATTTACAATGAGCAGTTCTTC; CDR3aa: CASSRRGIYNEQFF
v_gene: TRBV7-2; j_gene: TRBJ1-2; abundance: many; d_gene: .; CDR3nt: TGTGCCAGCAGCCCCGGTACTGGCTACACCTTC; CDR3aa: CASSPGTGYTF
v_gene: TRBV7-9; j_gene: TRBJ2-3; abundance: few; d_gene: TRBD1; CDR3nt: TGTGCCAGCGACAGGGAAGATACGCAGTATTTT; CDR3aa: CASDREDTQYF
v_gene: TRBV6-1; j_gene: TRBJ1-2; abundance: many; d_gene: TRBD1; CDR3nt: TGTGCCAGCAGTACGACAGGGGTGAATGGCTACACCTTC; CDR3aa: CASSTTGVNGYTF
v_gene: TRBV2; j_gene: TRBJ2-2; abundance: .; d_gene: .; CDR3nt: TGTGCCAGCAGTCCCCGGGGGTCCGGGGAGCTGTTTTTT; CDR3aa: CASSPRGSGELFF
v_gene: TRBV7-2; j_gene: TRBJ2-3; abundance: many; d_gene: TRBD2; CDR3nt: TGTGCCAGCAGCCCGGGGCTAGCGGGATCCGGTTGGACAGATACGCAGTATTTT; CDR3aa: CASSPGLAGSGWTDTQYF
v_gene: TRBV19; j_gene: TRBJ1-5; abundance: .; d_gene: .; CDR3nt: TGTGCCAGTAGTCCATGGGACGCGGGAAGCAATCAGCCCCCGCATTTT; CDR3aa: CASSPWDAGSNQPPHF
v_gene: TRBV27; j_gene: TRBJ2-7; abundance: .; d_gene: TRBD1; CDR3nt: TGTGCCAGCAGTTTGACAGGGAGTCCCGTCGAGCAGTGCTTC; CDR3aa: CASSLTGSPVEQCF
v_gene: TRBV6-5; j_gene: TRBJ1-5; abundance: many; d_gene: .; CDR3nt: TGTGCCAGCAGTTACTCAGGGCAACTGGGGCCCCAGCATTTT; CDR3aa: CASSYSGQLGPQHF
v_gene: TRBV29-1; j_gene: TRBJ2-1; abundance: few; d_gene: .; CDR3nt: TGCAGCGTTGAAGATCGGGTTAGTTATGAGCAGTTCTTC; CDR3aa: CSVEDRVSYEQFF
v_gene: TRBV14; j_gene: TRBJ1-2; abundance: few; d_gene: .; CDR3nt: TGTGCCAGCAGCCTCTTCAACAGCCTCTATGGCTACACCTTC; CDR3aa: CASSLFNSLYGYTF
v_gene: TRBV7-6; j_gene: TRBJ1-1; abundance: many; d_gene: .; CDR3nt: TGTGCCAGCAGCTTAGGCGGGGGGGAGGGAGCTTTCTTT; CDR3aa: CASSLGGGEGAFF
v_gene: TRBV12-5; j_gene: TRBJ2-7; abundance: many; d_gene: TRBD2; CDR3nt: TGTGCTAGTGGTTTGGACGGGACTAGCGGGGAATTCTCCTACGAGCAGTACTTC; CDR3aa: CASGLDGTSGEFSYEQYF
v_gene: TRBV7-8; j_gene: TRBJ1-5; abundance: many; d_gene: .; CDR3nt: TGTGCCAGCAGCCTTAGAGGGGAATATAGCAATCAGCCCCAGCATTTT; CDR3aa: CASSLRGEYSNQPQHF
v_gene: TRBV4-2; j_gene: TRBJ2-3; abundance: .; d_gene: .; CDR3nt: TGTGCCAGCAGCCAAGTTGCGACGGGAGCGCCCCCAGATACGCAGTATTTT; CDR3aa: CASSQVATGAPPDTQYF
v_gene: TRBV7-8; j_gene: TRBJ2-7; abundance: many; d_gene: TRBD2; CDR3nt: TGTGCCAGCAGCACTCCGACTAGCGGGAGCGAGGCCTCCTACGAGCAGTACTTC; CDR3aa: CASSTPTSGSEASYEQYF
v_gene: TRBV4-1; j_gene: TRBJ1-1; abundance: many; d_gene: TRBD1; CDR3nt: TGCGCCAGCAGCCACGGACAGGGCTCTGAAGCTTTCTTT; CDR3aa: CASSHGQGSEAFF
v_gene: TRBV28; j_gene: TRBJ2-4; abundance: many; d_gene: .; CDR3nt: TGTGCCAGCAGTTTGGACAGTTTAGCCAAAAACATTCAGTACTTC; CDR3aa: CASSLDSLAKNIQYF
v_gene: TRBV9; j_gene: TRBJ2-1; abundance: .; d_gene: TRBD2; CDR3nt: TGTGCCAGCAGCCTCCGGACTAGCGGGAGGGCCTACAATGAGCAGTTCTTC; CDR3aa: CASSLRTSGRAYNEQFF